These 9 T cell receptor beta chains share one sample of origin, sequenced in a study of CD8 T cells in ankylosing spondylitis. In TCRdb, the 5' RACE reads were re-called with MiXCR into one record per CDR3 protein. The sample consists of 230,000 or so distinct CDR3 sequences, 20% to 30% of them appearing once. Sequences were obtained from blood, either unsorted or a sorted T cell fraction (not recorded which). The receptors were gathered from a male donor with ankylosing spondylitis or in good health (not recorded which).

This clonotype was recorded at least ten times. The rearrangement links TRBV20-1 to TRBJ2-1, with D perhaps TRBD1 (5 bases). Germline assignment: CDR1 DFQATT and CDR2 SNEGSKA (reference sequence). V was pared by 7 bases and J by 1 base, with 14 bases between. The CDR3 contains 14 residues. The CDR3 loop is CSVPTDSSYNEQFF. DNA of the CDR3: TGCAGTGTCCCGACAGACAGTTCCTACAATGAGCAGTTCTTC.

The rearrangement uses TRBV25-1 and TRBJ2-3; D possibly corresponds to TRBD1 (6 bases). Trimming shortened V by 2 bases and J by 4 bases, and 22 bases separated the two germline ends. CDR3 length equals 18 residues. Per the germline V gene, CDR1 is MGHDK and CDR2 is SYGVNS. The CDR3 DNA is TGTGCCAGCAGTGAAGTTAAAGGGACACCTGGAGTTTCAGATACGCAGTATTTT. Translated: CASSEVKGTPGVSDTQYF.

In its sample, this clonotype was seen many times. The V call is TRBV7-6, the J call TRBJ2-1, with 10 bases matching TRBD2. The junction had 13 bases not matched to a gene; V was cut back by 4 bases and J by 4 bases. The CDR3 is 18 residues long. Germline CDR1 and CDR2: SGHVS and FNYEAQ. As DNA, the CDR3 is TGTGCCAGCAGCTCACCCCCTACCGGACTAGCGGATTACAATGAGCAGTTCTTC. This encodes CASSSPPTGLADYNEQFF.

This chain uses TRBV29-1 with TRBJ2-7, with 9 positions matching TRBD1. The CDR3 is 13 residues long. Germline values: CDR1 SQVTM, CDR2 ANQGSEA. The trim removed 5 bases at V and 6 bases at J, leaving 8 bases unmatched. For the CDR3, the DNA is TGCAGCGTTATCCGGGACAGGGCCCTCGAGCAGTACTTC. This sequence encodes CSVIRDRALEQYF.

The table lists this clonotype with a few counts. The rearrangement joins TRBV25-1 to TRBJ2-5; D is uncertain. In germline, CDR1 is MGHDK, CDR2 SYGVNS. This CDR3 contains 11 residues. Trimming pared 2 bases from V and 5 bases from J, leaving 3 bases between. CDR3 in DNA: TGTGCCAGCAGTGAACCCGAGACCCAGTACTTC. Translating it yields CASSEPETQYF.

This chain links TRBV6-1 with TRBJ2-1, with a tentative D call TRBD1 (6 bases). V was pared by 6 bases and J by 1 base, with 13 bases between. This CDR3 has 15 residues. Per the germline V gene, CDR1 is MNHNS and CDR2 is SASEGT. Written as DNA, the CDR3 is TGTGCCAGCAGCTCCGACAGGACGTCCTACAATGAGCAGTTCTTC. This encodes CASSSDRTSYNEQFF.

CDR3 sequence: CASSETASYGYTF. The CDR3 nucleotides are TGTGCCAGCTCAGAGACAGCCAGCTATGGCTACACCTTC. The V and J genes are TRBV18 and TRBJ1-2; D might be TRBD1 (5 bases). The CDR3 is 13 residues long. The germline CDR1 and CDR2 sequences are KGHSH and LQKENI. V was trimmed by 5 bases and J by 4 bases, leaving 11 bases between them.

In this sample, this clonotype turned up a few times. The chain joins TRBV5-5 to TRBJ2-3; possibly TRBD1 for D (5 bases). The CDR3 loop spans 11 amino acids. The germline V and J ends were trimmed by 2 bases and 8 bases, with 6 bases remaining between them. The V gene's germline CDR1 is SGHKS and CDR2 YYEKEE (reference sequence). The CDR3 protein is CASSLGVTQYF. In DNA, the CDR3 is TGTGCCAGCAGCTTAGGGGTTACGCAGTATTTT.

The CDR3 spells CSARRSGLGAKNIQYF. The CDR3 DNA reads as TGCAGTGCGCGGCGGTCGGGACTAGGTGCCAAAAACATTCAGTACTTC. The V and J genes are TRBV20-1 and TRBJ2-4; 8 bases align to TRBD2. CDR3 length: 16 residues. V shed 6 bases and J 1 base; nucleotides not matched to a gene: 11. CDR1 is DFQATT and CDR2 is SNEGSKA in the germline V gene (reference sequence).